This record covers a single T cell receptor beta chain. This specimen comes from a study of blood T cell repertoires in COVID-19. Study-wide context: Nucleic acid was either cDNA or gDNA, and it came from T cells, B-cell-depleted T cells, or PBMCs.

Profiled with immunoSEQ multiplex PCR; TCRdb holds only in-frame clones, not every one. Among approximately 85,000 clones listed, around four fifths were seen once. V lost 1 base and J 4 bases, leaving 11 bases between the germline ends. CDR3 length: 15 amino acids. The germline CDR1 and CDR2 sequences are SGHRS and YFSETQ. The chain employs TRBV5-1 and TRBJ2-2; D is unresolved. The sequence derives from a woman in her 70s with active or convalescent COVID-19. Sequenced: peripheral blood. The CDR3 region has the DNA TGCGCCAGCAGCTTGAGTACCACAAGCACCGGGGAGCTGTTTTTT. Its translation is CASSLSTTSTGELFF.